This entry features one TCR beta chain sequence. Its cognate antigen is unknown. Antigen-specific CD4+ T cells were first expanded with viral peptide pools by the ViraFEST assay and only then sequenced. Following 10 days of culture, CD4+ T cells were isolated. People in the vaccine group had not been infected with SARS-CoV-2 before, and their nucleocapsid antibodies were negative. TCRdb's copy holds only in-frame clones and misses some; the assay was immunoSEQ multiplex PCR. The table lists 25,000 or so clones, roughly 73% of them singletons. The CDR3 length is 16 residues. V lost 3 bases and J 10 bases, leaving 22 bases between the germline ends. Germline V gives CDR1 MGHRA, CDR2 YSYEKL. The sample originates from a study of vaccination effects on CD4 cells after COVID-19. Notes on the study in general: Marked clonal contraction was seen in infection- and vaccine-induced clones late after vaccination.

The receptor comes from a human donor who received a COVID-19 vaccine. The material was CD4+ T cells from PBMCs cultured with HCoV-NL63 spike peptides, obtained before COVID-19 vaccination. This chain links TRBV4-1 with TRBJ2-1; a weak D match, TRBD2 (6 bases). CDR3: CASSQAGTPLFLEQFF. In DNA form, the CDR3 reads TGCGCCAGCAGCCAGGCCGGGACTCCACTATTCTTGGAGCAGTTCTTC.